The clone carrying this T cell receptor beta chain has a single count. These data originate in a study of blood T cell repertoires in COVID-19. The CDR3 length is 15 residues. Trimming took 6 bases from V and 0 from J; bases not matched to a gene: 5. From germline, CDR1 is SNHLY and CDR2 FYNNEI. The method was immunoSEQ multiplex PCR; TCRdb's version includes in-frame clones alone and lacks a portion of them. The table lists about 670,000 clones, 85% to 90% of them singletons. Sequencing was performed on peripheral blood. This TCR came from a young woman with acute or convalescent COVID-19. The chain has TRBV2 and TRBJ1-3; 7 bases are shared with TRBD1. CDR3 coding DNA: TGTGCCAGCAGACCCGACAGGGTCTCTGGAAACACCATATATTTT. Translation: CASRPDRVSGNTIYF.